The T cell receptor beta chain under discussion was sequenced for a study of cytomegalovirus exposure and HLA in healthy donors. Remarks on this clone: Its matching antigen is unknown.

Trimming removed 4 bases at V and 1 base at J, with 8 bases between. The CDR3 spans 14 residues. CDR1 MDHEN and CDR2 SYDVKM come from the germline V gene. Study-wide points: The presence/absence work took it that sequencing depth was about the same across donors.

The primer mix had 60 Vbeta and 13 Jbeta primers. Produced via immunoSEQ multiplex PCR; TCRdb's table is partial and in-frame only. This table has about 140,000 clones, 80% appearing once. Sample: PBMCs. This receptor was taken from a man younger than 45 in good health and CMV-seronegative. The chain employs TRBV28 and TRBJ1-3; D might be TRBD1 (6 bases). The CDR3 bases are TGTGCCAGCAGTTCACAGGGTTCTGGAAACACCATATATTTT. It specifies CASSSQGSGNTIYF.